The source of this TCR beta chain is a study of T cell responses to AZD1222 COVID-19 vaccine. Findings and limits, study-wide: There were repertoire samples only from the period after the peak T cell response. The sample set comprised mostly white British donors with more females, and clonal diversity was possibly underestimated.

As regards this clone: Its antigen is not identified.

Germline V CDR1 and CDR2: SGHDT, YYEEEE. This CDR3 has 14 residues. Between the trimmed V and J ends, which lost 1 base and 0 bases, there was a span of 7 bases. Method: immunoSEQ multiplex PCR; TCRdb's copy keeps in-frame clones and lacks some. In the table there are 150,000 to 180,000 clones, 88% of which are singletons. This specimen was peripheral blood, taken on day 0 of AZD1222 vaccination. This sequence joins TRBV5-6 and TRBJ1-2; D is perhaps TRBD1 (6 bases). The clonotype originates from an adult in good health. The CDR3 nucleotides are TGTGCCAGCAGCTTGCAGGGGCCTAACTATGGCTACACCTTC. Translated, it gives CASSLQGPNYGYTF.